One TCR beta chain is described in this entry. The sample comes from a study of CXCR3-negative and CXCR3-positive naive CD8 T cells. UMI-labeled 5' RACE yielded the TRB cDNA libraries. With the 5' RACE reads reprocessed, TCRdb shows one record per CDR3 protein and no DNA. The repertoire table contains 41,000 or so distinct CDR3 sequences. The germline V gene encodes CDR1 ENHRY and CDR2 SYGVKD. The CDR3 is made up of 13 amino acids. The receptor was isolated from a human donor in good health. Some clones in this sample may be carry-over from other donors' samples. Sequencing was performed on naive CXCR3- CD8+ T cells from blood. Noted subset: CD45RO-CCR7+CD27+CD95- naive CD8+ T cells lacking CXCR3 (TNR3-). V gene TRBV10-3 combines with J gene TRBJ2-4. Here the CDR3 reads CAISESVLNIQYF.